This T cell receptor beta chain came from a study of technical replicates of blood from several donors. Libraries were prepared by immunoSEQ multiplex PCR; TCRdb keeps only in-frame clonotypes and omits some of them. This sample has just under 100,000 clones, with about 96% found just once. The sample consisted of T cells isolated from PBMCs. The TCR comes from a human donor in good health.

CDR3 sequence reads: CASSRTRTDTQYF. The CDR3 bases are TGTGCCAGCAGTAGGACAAGAACAGATACGCAGTATTTT. The V call is TRBV6-5, the J call TRBJ2-3; D possibly corresponds to TRBD1 (5 bases). CDR3 length: 13 residues. The germline CDR1 and CDR2 sequences are MNHEY and SVGAGI. V dropped 5 bases and J dropped 3 bases, with 9 bases sitting between them.